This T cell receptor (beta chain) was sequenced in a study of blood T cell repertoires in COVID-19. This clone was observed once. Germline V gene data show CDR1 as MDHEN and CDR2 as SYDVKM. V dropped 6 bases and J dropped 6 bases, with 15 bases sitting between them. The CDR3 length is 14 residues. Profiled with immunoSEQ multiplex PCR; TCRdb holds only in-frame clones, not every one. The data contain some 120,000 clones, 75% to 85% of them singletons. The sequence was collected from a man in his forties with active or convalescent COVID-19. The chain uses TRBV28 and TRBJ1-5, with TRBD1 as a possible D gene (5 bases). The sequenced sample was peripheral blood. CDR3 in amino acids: CASRGGGGVQPQHF. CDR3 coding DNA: TGTGCCAGCAGGGGGGGTGGAGGGGTTCAGCCCCAGCATTTT.